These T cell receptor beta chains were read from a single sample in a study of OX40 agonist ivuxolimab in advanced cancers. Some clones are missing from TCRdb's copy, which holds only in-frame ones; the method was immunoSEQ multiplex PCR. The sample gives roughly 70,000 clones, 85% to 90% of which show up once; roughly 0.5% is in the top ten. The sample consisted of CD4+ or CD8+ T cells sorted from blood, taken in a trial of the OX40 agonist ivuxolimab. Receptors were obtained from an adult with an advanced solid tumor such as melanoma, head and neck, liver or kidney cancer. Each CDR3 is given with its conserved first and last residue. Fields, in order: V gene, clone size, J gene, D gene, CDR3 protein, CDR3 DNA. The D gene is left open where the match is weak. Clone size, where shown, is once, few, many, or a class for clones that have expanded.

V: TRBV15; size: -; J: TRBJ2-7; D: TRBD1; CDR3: CATSRGGTGIGEQYF; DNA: TGTGCCACCAGCAGAGGGGGGACAGGGATCGGCGAGCAGTACTTC
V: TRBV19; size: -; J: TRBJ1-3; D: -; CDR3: CASSLGGNTIYF; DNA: TGTGCCAGTAGTCTTGGTGGAAACACCATATATTTT
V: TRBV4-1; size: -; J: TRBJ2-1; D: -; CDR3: CASSQDNTRSYNEQFF; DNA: TGCGCCAGCAGCCAAGATAATACTAGATCATACAATGAGCAGTTCTTC
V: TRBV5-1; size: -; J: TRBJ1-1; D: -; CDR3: CASSRGAFGGNTEAFF; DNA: TGCGCCAGCAGCCGGGGGGCTTTCGGTGGCAACACTGAAGCTTTCTTT
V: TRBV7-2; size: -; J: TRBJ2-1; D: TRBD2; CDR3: CASSLRAGGLYNEQFF; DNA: TGTGCCAGCAGCTTAAGAGCGGGAGGTCTCTACAATGAGCAGTTCTTC
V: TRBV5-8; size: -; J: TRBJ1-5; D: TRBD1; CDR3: CASSLGQRHQPQHF; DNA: TGTGCCAGCAGCCTGGGACAGAGGCATCAGCCCCAGCATTTT
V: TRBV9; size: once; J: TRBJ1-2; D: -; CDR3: CASSENRDGYTF; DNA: TGTGCCAGCAGCGAAAACAGGGACGGCTACACCTTC
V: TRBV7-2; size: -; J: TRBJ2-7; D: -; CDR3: CASSIVGLGSGEQYF; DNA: TGTGCCAGCAGCATCGTGGGTCTCGGAAGCGGCGAGCAGTACTTC
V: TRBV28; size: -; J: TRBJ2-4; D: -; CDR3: CASTLLSGGGIQYF; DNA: TGTGCCAGCACCCTCCTTAGCGGAGGTGGCATTCAGTACTTC
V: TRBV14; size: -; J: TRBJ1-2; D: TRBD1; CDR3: CASSRPGQGGGYTF; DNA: TGTGCCAGCAGCCGACCGGGACAGGGAGGAGGCTACACCTTC
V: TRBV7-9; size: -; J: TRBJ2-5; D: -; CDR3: CASSGGASQETQYF; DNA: TGTGCCAGCAGCGGCGGGGCCTCCCAAGAGACCCAGTACTTC
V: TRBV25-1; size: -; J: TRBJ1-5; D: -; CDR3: CASLADSNQPQHF; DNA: TGTGCCAGTCTCGCGGATAGCAATCAGCCCCAGCATTTT
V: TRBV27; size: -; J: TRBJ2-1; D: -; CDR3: CASQFIPPSHNEQFF; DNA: TGTGCCAGCCAGTTTATTCCCCCTAGCCACAATGAGCAGTTCTTC
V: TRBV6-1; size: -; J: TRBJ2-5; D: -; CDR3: CASSEQETQYF; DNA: TGTGCCAGCAGTGAACAAGAGACCCAGTACTTC
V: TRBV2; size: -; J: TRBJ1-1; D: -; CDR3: CAREQGSDTEAFF; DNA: TGTGCCAGAGAGCAGGGGTCGGACACTGAAGCTTTCTTT
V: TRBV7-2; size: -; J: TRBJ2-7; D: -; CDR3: CASSLGFYEQYF; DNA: TGTGCCAGCAGCTTAGGATTCTACGAGCAGTACTTC
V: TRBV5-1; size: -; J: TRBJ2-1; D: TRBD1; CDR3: CASSWDRYSYNEQFF; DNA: TGCGCCAGCAGCTGGGACAGGTACTCCTACAATGAGCAGTTCTTC
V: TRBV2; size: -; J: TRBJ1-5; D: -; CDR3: CASSWDNNQPQHF; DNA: TGTGCCAGCAGTTGGGATAACAATCAGCCCCAGCATTTT
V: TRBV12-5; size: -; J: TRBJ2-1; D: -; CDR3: CASGLTRGSYNEQFF; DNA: TGTGCTAGTGGTTTGACCCGGGGCTCCTACAATGAGCAGTTCTTC
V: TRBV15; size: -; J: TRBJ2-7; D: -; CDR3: CATSRDFNRLDEQYF; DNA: TGTGCCACCAGCAGAGATTTCAACCGCCTGGACGAGCAGTACTTC
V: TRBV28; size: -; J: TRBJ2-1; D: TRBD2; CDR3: CASSFRGGPNEQFF; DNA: TGTGCCAGCAGTTTCCGGGGAGGGCCCAATGAGCAGTTCTTC
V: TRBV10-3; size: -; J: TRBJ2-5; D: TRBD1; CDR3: CASLGQYQETQYF; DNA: TGTGCCAGCCTGGGACAGTACCAAGAGACCCAGTACTTC
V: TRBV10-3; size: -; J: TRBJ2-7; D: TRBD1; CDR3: CAARPGQGALEQYF; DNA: TGTGCCGCCCGGCCGGGACAGGGGGCTTTGGAGCAGTACTTC
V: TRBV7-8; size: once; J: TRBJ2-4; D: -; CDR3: CASSLTGSKNIQYF; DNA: TGTGCCAGCAGCTTAACCGGATCCAAAAACATTCAGTACTTC
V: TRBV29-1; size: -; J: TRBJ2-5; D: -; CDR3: CSVVSTGETQYF; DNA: TGCAGCGTTGTCTCTACAGGGGAGACCCAGTACTTC
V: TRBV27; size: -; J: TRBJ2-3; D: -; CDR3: CASSFPAAGGTDTQYF; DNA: TGTGCCAGCAGTTTTCCTGCCGCCGGGGGCACAGATACGCAGTATTTT
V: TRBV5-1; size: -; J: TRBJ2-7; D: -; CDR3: CASSAGQQGYEQYF; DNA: TGCGCCAGCAGCGCGGGACAGCAAGGCTACGAGCAGTACTTC
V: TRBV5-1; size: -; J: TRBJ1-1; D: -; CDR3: CASSWGGPNTEAFF; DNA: TGCGCCAGCAGCTGGGGAGGGCCAAACACTGAAGCTTTCTTT
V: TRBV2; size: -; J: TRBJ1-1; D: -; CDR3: CASRDNGRAEAFF; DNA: TGTGCCAGCAGGGACAACGGACGTGCTGAAGCTTTCTTT
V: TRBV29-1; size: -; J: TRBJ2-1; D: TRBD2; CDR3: CSVVAGRLPNEQFF; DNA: TGCAGCGTTGTAGCGGGCCGCCTCCCCAATGAGCAGTTCTTC
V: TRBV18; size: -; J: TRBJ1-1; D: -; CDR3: CASSPLGTASEAFF; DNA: TGTGCCAGCTCACCATTGGGGACGGCCAGTGAAGCTTTCTTT
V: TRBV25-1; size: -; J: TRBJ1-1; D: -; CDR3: CASRQQGLTEAFF; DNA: TGTGCCAGCAGGCAACAGGGTCTGACTGAAGCTTTCTTT
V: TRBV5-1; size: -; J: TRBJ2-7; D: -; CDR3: CASSGGPYEQYF; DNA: TGCGCCAGCAGCGGGGGGCCCTACGAGCAGTACTTC
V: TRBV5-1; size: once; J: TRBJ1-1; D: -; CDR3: CASSLDEDTEAFF; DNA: TGCGCCAGCAGCTTGGACGAGGACACTGAAGCTTTCTTT
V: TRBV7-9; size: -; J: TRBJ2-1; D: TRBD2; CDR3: CASSGSGGEQFF; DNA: TGTGCCAGCAGCGGATCGGGGGGGGAGCAGTTCTTC
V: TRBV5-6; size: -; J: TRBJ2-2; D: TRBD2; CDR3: CASSRTSGTGELFF; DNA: TGTGCCAGCAGCCGGACTAGCGGCACCGGGGAGCTGTTTTTT
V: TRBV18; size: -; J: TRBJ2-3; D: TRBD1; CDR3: CASSPEGATPQVGF; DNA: TGTGCCAGCTCACCAGAGGGGGCGACCCCCCAAGTGGGTTTT
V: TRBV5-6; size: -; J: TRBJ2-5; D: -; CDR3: CASSLIGETQYF; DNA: TGTGCCAGCAGCCTAATTGGGGAGACCCAGTACTTC
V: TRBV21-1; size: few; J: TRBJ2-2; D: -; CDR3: CASSKGANTGELFF; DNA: TGTGCCAGCAGCAAAGGGGCGAACACCGGGGAGCTGTTTTTT
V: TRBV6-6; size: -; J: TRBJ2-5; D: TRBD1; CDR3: CASSDRGGETQYF; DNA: TGTGCCAGCAGTGACAGGGGGGGAGAGACCCAGTACTTC
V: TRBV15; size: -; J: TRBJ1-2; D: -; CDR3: CATSRDNRGKYGYTF; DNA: TGTGCCACCAGCAGAGATAACCGCGGTAAATATGGCTACACCTTC
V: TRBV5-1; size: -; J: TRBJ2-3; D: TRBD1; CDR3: CASSSGTGHRTDTQYF; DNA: TGCGCCAGCAGCTCCGGGACAGGCCACCGCACAGATACGCAGTATTTT
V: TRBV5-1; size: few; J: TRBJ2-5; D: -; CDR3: CASSPDTAGFGETQYF; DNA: TGCGCCAGCAGCCCGGACACTGCAGGTTTTGGGGAGACCCAGTACTTC
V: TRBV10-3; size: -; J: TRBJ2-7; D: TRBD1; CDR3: CAIRDRVHEQYF; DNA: TGTGCCATCAGGGACAGGGTCCACGAGCAGTACTTC
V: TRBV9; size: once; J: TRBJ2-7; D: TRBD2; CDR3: CASSPGGNGYEQYF; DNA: TGTGCCAGCAGCCCGGGGGGTAACGGCTACGAGCAGTACTTC
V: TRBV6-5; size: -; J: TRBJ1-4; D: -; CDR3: CASSLNEKLFF; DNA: TGTGCCAGCAGCCTTAATGAAAAACTGTTTTTT
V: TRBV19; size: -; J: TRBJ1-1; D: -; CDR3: CASSIDQGGGTEAFF; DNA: TGTGCCAGTAGTATTGATCAGGGTGGAGGAACTGAAGCTTTCTTT
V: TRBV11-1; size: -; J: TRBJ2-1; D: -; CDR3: CASSRQPISYNEQFF; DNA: TGTGCCAGCAGCCGACAGCCAATCTCCTACAATGAGCAGTTCTTC
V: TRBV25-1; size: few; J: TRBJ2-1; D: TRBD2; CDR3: CASSGEWAGVEQFF; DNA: TGTGCCAGCAGTGGGGAGTGGGCGGGAGTTGAGCAGTTCTTC
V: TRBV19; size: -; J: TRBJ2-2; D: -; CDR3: CASSIGSGTHTGELFF; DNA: TGTGCCAGTAGTATAGGGTCGGGAACCCACACCGGGGAGCTGTTTTTT
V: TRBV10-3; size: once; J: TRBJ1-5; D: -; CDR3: CAISIDGSLNQPQHF; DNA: TGTGCCATCAGTATCGACGGTAGTCTTAATCAGCCCCAGCATTTT
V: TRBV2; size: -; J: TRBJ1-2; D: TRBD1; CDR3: CASSPDRVNGYTF; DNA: TGTGCCAGCAGTCCGGACAGGGTAAATGGCTACACCTTC
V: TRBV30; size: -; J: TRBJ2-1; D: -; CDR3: CAWSSGPPYNEQFF; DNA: TGTGCCTGGAGTTCCGGGCCCCCCTACAATGAGCAGTTCTTC
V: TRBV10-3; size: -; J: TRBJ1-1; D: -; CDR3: CAMASGMNTEAFF; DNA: TGTGCCATGGCTTCGGGGATGAACACTGAAGCTTTCTTT
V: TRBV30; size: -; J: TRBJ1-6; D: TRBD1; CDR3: CAWSLTGGHSPLHF; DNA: TGTGCCTGGAGTCTGACAGGGGGCCATTCACCCCTCCACTTT
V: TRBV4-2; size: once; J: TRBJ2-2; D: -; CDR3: CASSPREPGLSGELFF; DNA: TGTGCCAGCAGCCCCCGCGAGCCTGGGTTGTCCGGGGAGCTGTTTTTT
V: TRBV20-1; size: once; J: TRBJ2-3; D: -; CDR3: CSAAQNTQYF; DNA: TGCAGTGCCGCTCAAAATACGCAGTATTTT
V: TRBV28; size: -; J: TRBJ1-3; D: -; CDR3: CASSFSVSGNTIYF; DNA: TGTGCCAGCAGTTTCTCAGTCTCTGGAAACACCATATATTTT
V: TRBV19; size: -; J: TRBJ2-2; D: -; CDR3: CASMGLAGELFF; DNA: TGTGCCAGTATGGGGTTAGCCGGGGAGCTGTTTTTT
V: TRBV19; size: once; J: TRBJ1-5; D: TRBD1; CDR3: CASSMRDSREHF; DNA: TGTGCCAGTAGTATGAGGGACAGCAGAGAGCATTTT